Listed below are T cell receptor beta chains from one sample, sequenced in a study of OX40 agonist ivuxolimab in advanced cancers. Measured with immunoSEQ multiplex PCR; TCRdb has only the in-frame clones, and not every one. Of 31,000 or so clones listed, roughly four fifths are singletons. Sequencing used CD4+ or CD8+ T cells sorted from blood, obtained in a trial of the OX40 agonist ivuxolimab. The source is an adult with an advanced solid tumor such as melanoma, head and neck, liver or kidney cancer. Both conserved end residues are part of each CDR3.

>TRBV19|TRBJ2-1
CASSIGTSGGPEQFF
>TRBV7-2|TRBJ2-6
CASYVTSGANVLTF
>TRBV18|TRBJ1-5
CASSVDRGRNQPQHF
>TRBV6-1|TRBJ1-2
CASSEAGGYGYTF
>TRBV10-2|TRBJ2-2
CATRTSGGGTGELFF
>TRBV19|TRBJ2-7
CASSILTGYEQYF
>TRBV4-1|TRBJ2-1
CASSHGKGDRSYNEQFF
>TRBV27|TRBJ2-2
CASRGEPQTYGPTGELFF
>TRBV23-1|TRBJ2-1
CASSRYPWYGGLGEQFF
>TRBV5-1|TRBJ2-2
CASSFQGGDTGELFF
>TRBV28|TRBJ1-4
CASSSHSGEKLFF
>TRBV28|TRBJ1-4
CASNGALLEKLFF
>TRBV7-8|TRBJ1-1
CASSPRTVNTEAFF
>TRBV9|TRBJ2-2
CASSSGTMNTGELFF
>TRBV2|TRBJ1-2
CASRGDSGYGYTF
>TRBV27|TRBJ2-5
CASSLGYRTETQYF
>TRBV6-4|TRBJ2-3
CASSDVKRGGVDTQYF
>TRBV19|TRBJ2-6
CASSNPVSSGANVLTF